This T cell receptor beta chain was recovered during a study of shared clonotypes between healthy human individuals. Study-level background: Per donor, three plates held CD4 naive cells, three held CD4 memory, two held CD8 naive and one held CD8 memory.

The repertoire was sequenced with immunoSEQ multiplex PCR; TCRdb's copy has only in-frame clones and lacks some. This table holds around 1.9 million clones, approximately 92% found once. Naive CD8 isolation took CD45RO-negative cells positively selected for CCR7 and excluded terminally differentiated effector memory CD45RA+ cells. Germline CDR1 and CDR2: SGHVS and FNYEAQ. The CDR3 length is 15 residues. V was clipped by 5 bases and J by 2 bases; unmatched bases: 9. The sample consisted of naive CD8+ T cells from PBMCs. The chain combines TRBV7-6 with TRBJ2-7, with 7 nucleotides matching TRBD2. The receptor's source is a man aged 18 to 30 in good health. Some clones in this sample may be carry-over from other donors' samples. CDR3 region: CASSPLAGGTYEQYF. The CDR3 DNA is TGTGCCAGCAGCCCCCTGGCCGGGGGGACCTACGAGCAGTACTTC.